What follows are 19 T cell receptor beta chains derived from one specimen sequenced in a study of CD8+ T cells in alopecia areata. Treatment described: oral pan-JAK inhibitor, 5-10 mg twice daily. TCR sequencing used cDNA made by reverse transcription of extracted RNA. TCRdb keeps only in-frame clones here, not all; method: immunoSEQ multiplex PCR. The repertoire holds roughly 190,000 clones, with 60% to 70% as singletons. Sequences were derived from CD4+ T cells sorted from blood, sampled at week 4, from a patient treated with tofacitinib. The receptors stem from a human donor with alopecia areata.

J is TRBJ1-3 and V is TRBV9; unclear D gene. The CDR3 length is 13 residues. Germline CDR1 reads SGDLS; CDR2 reads YYNGEE. Trimming left V 1 base short and J 0 bases short, with 2 bases between. DNA for the CDR3: TGTGCCAGCAGCGTAAACTCTGGAAACACCATATATTTT. As protein: CASSVNSGNTIYF.

The chain is built from TRBV4-3 and TRBJ2-3; 9 bases are shared with TRBD1. This CDR3 contains 15 residues. Germline values: CDR1 LGHNA, CDR2 YSLEER. Trimming removed 2 bases from V and 6 bases from J; junction bases left unmatched: 6. CDR3 region: CASSQSGTGLDTQYF. The CDR3 bases are TGCGCCAGCAGCCAATCCGGGACAGGGTTGGATACGCAGTATTTT.

Only one count was recorded for this clone. The chain carries TRBV2 and TRBJ2-7, with 7 bases aligning to TRBD1. J gave up 1 base and V 6 bases, and 6 bases lay outside the gene matches. The CDR3 runs 14 residues. CDR1 and CDR2 (germline): SNHLY, FYNNEI. In nucleotides, the CDR3 is TGTGCCAGCAGCGACAGGGTTCTGTCCTACGAGCAGTACTTC. Translation gives CASSDRVLSYEQYF.

A few counts support this clone. The chain couples TRBV19 to TRBJ2-2, with a tentative D call TRBD1 (6 bases). The CDR3 consists of 16 residues. The germline V gene has CDR1 LNHDA and CDR2 SQIVND (reference sequence). The V and J ends lost 7 bases and 0 bases respectively, with 15 bases between them. The CDR3 loop is CASKDSTHANTGELFF. The CDR3 coding sequence is TGTGCCAGTAAGGACAGCACCCATGCGAACACCGGGGAGCTGTTTTTT.

The V call is TRBV30, the J call TRBJ2-5; 7 positions match TRBD2. This CDR3 is built from 14 residues. The V gene end was trimmed by 3 bases and the J gene end by 6 bases; junction bases not matched to a gene: 10. Germline V gives CDR1 GTSNPN, CDR2 SVGIG (reference sequence). The CDR3 sequence: CAWSAGREGKTQYF. CDR3 bases: TGTGCCTGGAGCGCGGGCAGGGAGGGCAAGACCCAGTACTTC.

Here the CDR3 reads CASSVGLNSNQPQHF. CDR3 sequence (DNA): TGTGCCAGCAGCGTGGGGCTGAATAGCAATCAGCCCCAGCATTTT. This chain joins TRBV7-9 and TRBJ1-5; D may be TRBD1 (5 bases). From germline, CDR1 is SEHNR and CDR2 FQNEAQ (reference sequence). The CDR3 covers 15 residues. With 5 bases removed from V and 0 bases from J, the gap between germline ends came to 11 bases.

This rearrangement joins TRBV4-3 to TRBJ2-5; 8 positions match TRBD2. The V segment lost 4 bases and the J segment 4 bases; nucleotides outside the gene matches: 11. Germline loops: CDR1 LGHNA, CDR2 YSLEER. This CDR3 is built from 16 residues. The CDR3 DNA reads as TGCGCCAGCAGCCCGACGGGACTAGGTGTGGGAGAGACCCAGTACTTC. It translates to CASSPTGLGVGETQYF.

The genes are TRBV29-1 and TRBJ2-3; 9 nucleotides match TRBD2. Germline lookup yields CDR1 SQVTM and CDR2 ANQGSEA. This CDR3 has 14 amino acids. The trim removed 5 bases at V and 5 bases at J, leaving 8 bases unmatched. DNA of the CDR3: TGCAGCGTTAAATTAGCGGGAGTTGGAGATACGCAGTATTTT. It translates to CSVKLAGVGDTQYF.

The gene calls are TRBV6-1 and TRBJ1-2; a weak D match, TRBD1 (6 bases). Germline-derived CDR1 and CDR2 are MNHNS and SASEGT. V lost 7 bases and J 4 bases, leaving 19 bases between the germline ends. The CDR3 contains 15 residues. For the CDR3, the DNA is TGTGCCAGCATTCTGACGGACAGTACTCGCTATGGCTACACCTTC. Its protein product is CASILTDSTRYGYTF.

This clone was found once. CDR3 in amino acids: CATNPQGANTEAFF. CDR3 coding DNA: TGTGCCACGAATCCACAGGGGGCAAACACTGAAGCTTTCTTT. The chain joins TRBV10-3 to TRBJ1-1, with 9 bases identical to TRBD1. This CDR3 contains 14 residues. With V trimmed by 10 bases and J by 2 bases, 8 bases remained unmatched. The germline V gene encodes CDR1 ENHRY and CDR2 SYGVKD.

This clone turned up a few times. The V call is TRBV7-2, the J call TRBJ1-2, with 7 bases fitting TRBD1. The CDR3 has 15 amino acids. Looked up from germline, CDR1 is SGHTA and CDR2 is FQGNSA. V gave up 8 bases and J gave up 3 bases; unmatched junction bases: 12. CDR3 region: CASVQGGRIDYGYTF. The CDR3 DNA sequence: TGTGCCAGCGTTCAGGGGGGCCGGATTGACTATGGCTACACCTTC.

The genes are TRBV5-6 and TRBJ1-2; 10 bases are a match to TRBD1. Trimming at V came to 5 bases and at J to 7 bases, leaving 11 bases not matched to a gene. Germline values: CDR1 SGHDT, CDR2 YYEEEE. The CDR3 totals 15 residues. The CDR3 is CASSRTGGSFRGYTF. In DNA form, the CDR3 reads TGTGCCAGCAGTCGGACAGGGGGTAGTTTTCGTGGCTACACCTTC. The full variable domain, its missing parts supplied by reference TRBV5-6 and TRBJ1-2, is DAGVTQSPTHLIKTRGQQVTLRCSPKSGHDTVSWYQQALGQGPQFIFQYYEEEERQRGNFPDRFSGHQFPNYSSELNVNALLLGDSALYLCASSRTGGSFRGYTFGSGTRLTVV.

The chain joins TRBV27 to TRBJ1-1; 8 nucleotides agree with TRBD1. Trimming took 6 bases from V and 4 from J; bases not matched to a gene: 4. The CDR3 length is 13 residues. The germline V gene has CDR1 MNHEY and CDR2 SMNVEV (reference sequence). CDR3 nucleotides: TGTGCCAGCAGGCGACAGGGGATCACTGAAGCTTTCTTT. Amino acid sequence: CASRRQGITEAFF.

This clone was counted a single time. The V gene is TRBV30, the J gene TRBJ1-5; TRBD1 might be the D (5 bases). This CDR3 has 14 residues. Germline CDR1 GTSNPN, CDR2 SVGIG (reference sequence). V lost 1 base and J lost 9, with 16 bases in between. The CDR3 DNA reads as TGTGCCTGGAGTGGGGACGGAGTCCTCCGGCCCCAGCATTTT. Amino acid sequence: CAWSGDGVLRPQHF.

The CDR3 DNA sequence: TGTGCCAGTAGTACAGGACAGGGATCCGCTGAAGCTTTCTTT. This encodes CASSTGQGSAEAFF. This chain connects TRBV19 to TRBJ1-1; TRBD1 matches 8 bases. V lost 4 bases, J lost 6 bases, and 7 bases stayed unmatched. Germline CDR1 LNHDA, CDR2 SQIVND (reference sequence). The CDR3 loop spans 14 amino acids.

The chain joins TRBV5-1 to TRBJ2-5; D is perhaps TRBD2 (5 bases). Germline CDR1 is SGHRS and CDR2 is YFSETQ. V was clipped by 7 bases and J by 5 bases, with 18 bases between them. This CDR3 is built from 14 residues. The CDR3 loop is CASDKMGSGETQYF. The CDR3 DNA reads as TGCGCCAGCGATAAAATGGGTTCGGGGGAGACCCAGTACTTC.

This chain links TRBV30 with TRBJ1-1, with D uncertain. Germline V lookup: CDR1 GTSNPN, CDR2 SVGIG (reference sequence). This CDR3 is built from 11 residues. The V gene lost 2 bases and the J gene lost 5 bases, with 6 bases spanning the gap. The CDR3 DNA is TGTGCCTGGAGTCAGCAGACTGAAGCTTTCTTT. The encoded protein is CAWSQQTEAFF. The full variable domain, completed using reference TRBV30 and TRBJ1-1, is SQTIHQWPATLVQPVGSPLSLECTVEGTSNPNLYWYRQAAGRGLQLLFYSVGIGQISSEVPQNLSASRPQDRQFILSSKKLLLSDSGFYLCAWSQQTEAFFGQGTRLTVV.

The sample holds a few counts of this clone. The gene calls are TRBV29-1 and TRBJ2-3; 7 bases match TRBD2. CDR3 length equals 14 residues. V was clipped by 3 bases and J by 1 base; unmatched bases: 4. Germline lookup yields CDR1 SQVTM and CDR2 ANQGSEA. CDR3 loop: CSVDRGDGTDTQYF. Here the CDR3 DNA reads TGCAGCGTTGACCGGGGGGATGGCACAGATACGCAGTATTTT.

V and J are TRBV5-1 and TRBJ2-1, with 7 bases fitting TRBD2. The germline CDR1 and CDR2 sequences are SGHRS and YFSETQ. J gave up 4 bases and V 3 bases, and 10 bases lay outside the gene matches. The CDR3 sequence is 16 residues long. The CDR3 reads CASSWERASGYNEQFF. CDR3 bases: TGCGCCAGCAGCTGGGAAAGGGCTAGCGGATACAATGAGCAGTTCTTC.